Included here is one T cell receptor (beta chain) sequence, with context. Antigen: not known. The data were obtained in a study of shared clonotypes between healthy human individuals. Some clones are missing from TCRdb's copy, which holds only in-frame ones; the method was immunoSEQ multiplex PCR. In the table there are approximately 240,000 clones, 60% to 80% of which are singletons. Donors included only healthy HIV-negative adults lacking recent acute infections or vaccinations. It was into CD45RA+ naive and CD45RA-negative memory subsets that the CD4+ cells were split. V shed 3 bases and J shed 4 bases, with 12 bases lying between them. The CDR3 is made up of 15 amino acids. CDR1 and CDR2 (germline): SGHTA, FQGNSA. Whole-study findings and limits: Genetic and exposure-history diversity was limited by the few donors.

Sequencing was done on a sample of memory CD4+ T cells sorted from blood. Regarding subset: CD45RA-negative fraction. The sequence came from a man aged 25 to 45 in good health. This chain uses TRBV7-2 with TRBJ2-2, with D possibly matching TRBD2 (6 bases). The CDR3 sequence is CASSFIPGATGELFF. CDR3 nucleotide sequence: TGTGCCAGCAGCTTTATCCCGGGAGCCACCGGGGAGCTGTTTTTT.